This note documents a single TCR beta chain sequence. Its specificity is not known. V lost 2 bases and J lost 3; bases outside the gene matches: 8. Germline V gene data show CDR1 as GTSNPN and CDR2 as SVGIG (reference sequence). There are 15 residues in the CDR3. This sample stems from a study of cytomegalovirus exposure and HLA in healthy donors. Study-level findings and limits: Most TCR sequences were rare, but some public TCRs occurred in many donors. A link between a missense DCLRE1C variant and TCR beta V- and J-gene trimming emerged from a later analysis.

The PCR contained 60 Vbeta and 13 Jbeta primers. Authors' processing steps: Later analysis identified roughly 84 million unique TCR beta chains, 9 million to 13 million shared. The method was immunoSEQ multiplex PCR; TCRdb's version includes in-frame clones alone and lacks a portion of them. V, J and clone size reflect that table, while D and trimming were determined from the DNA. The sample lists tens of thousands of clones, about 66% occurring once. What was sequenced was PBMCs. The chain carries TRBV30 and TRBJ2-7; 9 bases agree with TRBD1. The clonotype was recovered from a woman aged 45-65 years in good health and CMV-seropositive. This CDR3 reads CAWSLTGGLVYEQYF. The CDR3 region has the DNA TGTGCCTGGAGTTTAACAGGGGGCCTAGTCTACGAGCAGTACTTC.